The 17 T cell receptor beta chains below all came from one sample that was sequenced in a study of T cell responses to AZD1222 COVID-19 vaccine. Data came from immunoSEQ multiplex PCR; TCRdb stores just in-frame clones and leaves some out. The data show 130,000 or so clones, about 94% seen once. Sequences were derived from peripheral blood, sampled on day 0 of AZD1222 vaccination. All receptors derive from an adult in good health.

The chain couples TRBV6-5 to TRBJ2-7, with a tentative D call TRBD1 (6 bases). The CDR3 is 14 amino acids. Germline V lookup: CDR1 MNHEY, CDR2 SVGAGI. V shed 5 bases and J shed 4 bases, with 15 bases lying between them. Here the CDR3 reads CASSPHGTPYEQYF. DNA for the CDR3: TGTGCCAGCAGTCCCCACGGGACACCGTACGAGCAGTACTTC.

The rearrangement uses TRBV6-5 and TRBJ1-1, with D possibly matching TRBD1 (5 bases). V was trimmed by 5 bases and J by 6 bases, leaving 13 bases between them. CDR1 is MNHEY, CDR2 SVGAGI, per germline. This CDR3 region has 13 residues. This chain's CDR3 is CASSTWGLPEAFF. DNA for the CDR3: TGTGCCAGCAGTACCTGGGGACTTCCTGAAGCTTTCTTT.

This chain uses TRBV4-1 with TRBJ1-5, with D tentatively TRBD1 (6 bases). The CDR3 is 16 amino acids. The V gene lost 0 bases and the J gene lost 6 bases, with 15 bases spanning the gap. In germline, CDR1 is MGHRA, CDR2 YSYEKL. The CDR3 bases are TGCGCCAGCAGCCAAGAGGGCAGGGGTGTGGCTCAGCCCCAGCATTTT. As protein: CASSQEGRGVAQPQHF.

This chain uses TRBV11-2 with TRBJ2-7, with TRBD2 identical over 10 bases. Germline V gives CDR1 SGHAT, CDR2 FQNNGV. The CDR3 is 15 amino acids. V lost 1 base and J lost 6; bases outside the gene matches: 6. The CDR3 DNA reads as TGTGCCAGCAGCTTAGTCGGGACTAGCGATCCCGAGCAGTACTTC. It is translated as CASSLVGTSDPEQYF.

The rearrangement joins TRBV25-1 to TRBJ2-7; 14 bases map to TRBD2. The CDR3 has 16 amino acids. Per germline, CDR1 MGHDK and CDR2 SYGVNS. V lost 1 base, J lost 4 bases, and 3 bases stayed unmatched. Here the CDR3 DNA reads TGTGCCAGCAGTGAATTCGGACTAGCGGGAGGTTACGAGCAGTACTTC. This sequence encodes CASSEFGLAGGYEQYF.

The V and J genes are TRBV30 and TRBJ1-1, with no clear D. This CDR3 has 13 residues. Between the trimmed V and J ends, which lost 2 bases and 0 bases, there was a span of 7 bases. CDR1 and CDR2 (germline): GTSNPN, SVGIG (reference sequence). CDR3 nucleotide sequence: TGTGCCTGGAGTCAACAGATGAACACTGAAGCTTTCTTT. Amino acids: CAWSQQMNTEAFF.

This sequence joins TRBV20-1 and TRBJ2-2, with 8 bases matching TRBD2. J was trimmed by 0 bases and V by 3 bases; bases with no gene match: 6. The germline V gene has CDR1 DFQATT and CDR2 SNEGSKA (reference sequence). The CDR3 is made up of 16 amino acids. Written as DNA, the CDR3 is TGCAGTGCTAGTCGACCGGGACTAGCGAACACCGGGGAGCTGTTTTTT. It encodes CSASRPGLANTGELFF.

V and J are TRBV28 and TRBJ1-1, with D perhaps TRBD1 (5 bases). CDR1 and CDR2 (germline): MDHEN, SYDVKM. This CDR3 has 14 residues. The V gene lost 5 bases and the J gene lost 5 bases, with 15 bases spanning the gap. This CDR3 reads CASSPPRGGTEAFF. The DNA of the CDR3 is TGTGCCAGCAGTCCCCCTAGGGGAGGGACTGAAGCTTTCTTT.

This CDR3 reads CASSKRDSTSEQYF. As DNA, the CDR3 is TGTGCCAGCAGCAAACGGGACTCCACTTCCGAGCAGTACTTC. The chain joins TRBV14 to TRBJ2-7; a weak D match, TRBD2 (6 bases). The CDR3 is 14 amino acids. Trimming removed 5 bases from V and 6 bases from J, with 17 bases in between. Per germline, CDR1 SGHDN and CDR2 FVKESK.

The sample holds one count of this clone. The V call is TRBV2, the J call TRBJ2-7; D might be TRBD2 (5 bases). Germline V lookup: CDR1 SNHLY, CDR2 FYNNEI. The length of the CDR3 is 11 residues. V was cut by 6 bases and J by 7 bases, with 10 bases left in between. CDR3 bases: TGTGCCAGCAGCACACCGGGGGAGCAGTACTTC. This sequence encodes CASSTPGEQYF.

The chain has TRBV2 and TRBJ2-1; 7 bases match TRBD1. Trimming at V came to 10 bases and at J to 6 bases, leaving 12 bases not matched to a gene. The CDR3 covers 14 residues. CDR1 is SNHLY and CDR2 is FYNNEI in the germline V gene. In DNA form, the CDR3 reads TGTGCCACCGACCCGTTGACAGGGTCCAATGAGCAGTTCTTC. It encodes CATDPLTGSNEQFF.

The rearrangement joins TRBV4-1 to TRBJ2-2; D remains unclear. This CDR3 has 14 amino acids. Trimming shortened V by 2 bases and J by 9 bases, and 13 bases separated the two germline ends. Per the germline V gene, CDR1 is MGHRA and CDR2 is YSYEKL. In DNA form, the CDR3 reads TGCGCCAGCAGCCAATCCACCACGCCCCGGGAGCTGTTTTTT. Translated, it gives CASSQSTTPRELFF.

This sequence joins TRBV6-5 and TRBJ2-5; no firm D call. Germline values: CDR1 MNHEY, CDR2 SVGAGI. This CDR3 region has 11 residues. Trimming took off 6 bases at V and 5 bases at J, with 7 bases between the two ends. The CDR3 DNA follows: TGTGCCAGCAGCCACGGGGAGACCCAGTACTTC. It translates to CASSHGETQYF.

This clone was recorded once. The chain couples TRBV24-1 to TRBJ2-1; D is unresolved. This CDR3 is 12 amino acids long. V lost 4 bases, J lost 15 bases, and 15 bases lay in between. Germline V CDR1 and CDR2: KGHDR, SFDVKD. Here the CDR3 reads CATSDLTARTFF. CDR3 DNA: TGTGCCACCAGTGACTTGACTGCCAGAACGTTCTTC.

The chain recombines TRBV28 with TRBJ2-1; 7 bases are a match to TRBD2. The CDR3 consists of 16 residues. Trimming took 7 bases from V and 0 from J; bases not matched to a gene: 9. Germline V gene sequence: CDR1 MDHEN, CDR2 SYDVKM. This chain's CDR3 is CASTVRLASSYNEQFF. The CDR3 DNA follows: TGTGCCAGCACCGTTCGACTAGCAAGCTCCTACAATGAGCAGTTCTTC.

J is TRBJ1-1 and V is TRBV6-6, with D possibly matching TRBD1 (6 bases). The CDR3 is 11 amino acids. The germline CDR1 and CDR2 sequences are MNHNY and SVGAGI (reference sequence). V dropped 10 bases and J dropped 4 bases, with 10 bases sitting between them. CDR3: CATRGGTEAFF. DNA of the CDR3: TGTGCCACTCGAGGGGGCACTGAAGCTTTCTTT.

The V gene is TRBV19, the J gene TRBJ2-5, with D perhaps TRBD1 or TRBD2 (6 bases each). Germline CDR1 LNHDA, CDR2 SQIVND (reference sequence). This CDR3 comprises 16 residues. The ends were cut back, 3 bases at V and 5 bases at J, with 19 bases in the middle. CDR3 loop: CASSISGWRGTETQYF. DNA for the CDR3: TGTGCCAGTAGTATTAGTGGATGGAGGGGGACGGAGACCCAGTACTTC.